This TCR beta chain was found in a study of T cell responses to AZD1222 COVID-19 vaccine. Study results and limitations: Baseline seropositives among AZD1222 recipients totaled only five to seven.

Repertoires were generated with immunoSEQ multiplex PCR, while TCRdb's copy carries only in-frame clones and drops some. The table records approximately 150,000 clones, more than 70% of them present only once. V lost 3 bases and J 3 bases, leaving 14 bases between the germline ends. Germline assignment: CDR1 PRHDT and CDR2 FYEKMQ (reference sequence). The CDR3 has 15 amino acids. With regard to this clone: Its antigen is currently unknown.

J is TRBJ2-5 and V is TRBV13; D possibly corresponds to TRBD1 (5 bases). The TCR originated in an adult who received the AZD1222 COVID-19 vaccine. The sample here was peripheral blood, taken 28 days after the second AZD1222 dose. CDR3 sequence: CASSFLLTEEETQYF. Written as DNA, the CDR3 is TGTGCCAGCAGCTTTCTGTTGACAGAGGAAGAGACCCAGTACTTC.